This entry is about one T cell receptor beta chain. Original processing methods: By means of reference gene primer amplification, nucleated cell counts were estimated. Libraries were prepared by immunoSEQ multiplex PCR; TCRdb keeps only in-frame clonotypes and omits some of them. The V and J calls and clone size are taken from that table; D and trimming were inferred from the DNA. Here the sample spans 85,000 to 90,000 clones, 89% being singletons. The data stem from a study of blood T cell repertoires in COVID-19. Study information: From T cells, B-cell-depleted T cells, or PBMCs came the material, which was cDNA or gDNA.

The trim removed 4 bases at V and 4 bases at J, leaving 10 bases unmatched. CDR1 SQVTM and CDR2 ANQGSEA come from the germline V gene. The CDR3 spans 14 residues. Sequenced: peripheral blood. This clonotype was obtained from a woman aged 80 or over with active COVID-19. The V and J genes are TRBV29-1 and TRBJ2-7; 7 positions match TRBD1. In nucleotides, the CDR3 is TGCAGCGTTGCCGCGGTACCAGGGGGTTACGAGCAGTACTTC. Translation: CSVAAVPGGYEQYF.